Reported below is one TCR beta chain. Its antigen is unknown. No per-base quality is available; no much larger clone lies one base away. Including the terminal cysteine and phenylalanine, the CDR3 comprises 15 residues. Just the 45-base CDR3 DNA is kept, in frame starting at base 1. Cut back by 3 bases and 0 bases, the V and J ends lie 14 bases apart. CDR1 is given as GTSNPN and CDR2 as SVGIG, both from the germline V gene (reference sequence). TCRbeta CDR3 regions were amplified from genomic DNA by means of the immunoSEQ Assay, a bias-controlled multiplex PCR. In the source study's methods: Nucleated cell counts per sample were estimated from amplification of reference gene primers within the assay. To quantify the absolute abundance of each unique TCRbeta CDR3 rearrangement, sequence reads were collapsed and filtered. Productive Simpson clonality was computed per sample as the square root of Simpson's diversity index over productive rearrangements. TCRdb took over this immuneACCESS table, retaining in-frame rearrangements with V and J assigned. Such tables are incomplete; in checked studies, under half of the missing clones stem from an unresolved V gene, and the remainder is unexplained. Clonal size and the V and J genes are those of that table, whereas D and trimming came from the DNA. For this sample the table gives 200,000 to 250,000 clones, of which 70% to 90% were detected only once. More than 2.5% of the sample lies in the top ten.

This entry is derived from a study of blood T cell repertoires in COVID-19 (dated by TCRdb to the early 2020s). Regarding the complete study: Collaborator samples came from the United States, Italy and Spain and covered acute and convalescent phases of COVID-19. The samples were drawn from the first 160 participants of the ongoing ImmuneRACE study and from 950 to 1,500 subjects provided by 6 global collaborators. HLA class I and class II types, where available, came from metadata supplied by the sample provider rather than from assay-based typing. Nearly every sample came with metadata listing a de-identified subject ID, COVID-19 status, age in years and sex. The material from the prospective study consisted of cDNA or gDNA derived from T cells, B-cell-depleted T cells, or PBMCs. The dataset comprised deeply sampled blood TCRbeta repertoires from subjects exposed to, actively infected with, or recovered from COVID-19. A freely available public database, intended as a resource for researchers studying the immune response to SARS-CoV-2, is where the repertoires were released. The paper's findings and limits, for the study overall: Clinical and demographic metadata were provided uncurated, with the amount varying by source and participant.

Collaborating institutions collected whole blood in K2EDTA tubes following their own protocols. Collaborator samples were shipped for TCRbeta analysis as frozen whole blood, isolated PBMCs, or DNA extracted from either sample type. The clonotype was recovered from a man aged 55 to 70 with acute or convalescent COVID-19. The V and J genes are TRBV30 and TRBJ2-5; the best D guess is TRBD2, with 6 bases matching. Specimen: peripheral blood. The CDR3 sequence is CAWREGSGNQETQYF. The DNA sequence is as follows: TGTGCCTGGAGGGAGGGAAGTGGAAACCAAGAGACCCAGTACTTC.